The 32 T cell receptor beta chains below all came from one sample that was sequenced in a study of T cell changes during pregnancy in multiple sclerosis. Profiled with immunoSEQ multiplex PCR; TCRdb holds only in-frame clones, not every one. The top ten clones hold 2.5% to 3% of a sample with tens of thousands of clones, roughly 94% of them seen once. The material sequenced was CD8+ T cells from peripheral blood mononuclear cells, taken after pregnancy. These receptors were taken from a female donor with multiple sclerosis, enrolled in a pregnancy study.

This clone was recorded once. CDR3 region: CASSLPGQGNLDQMYEQFF. DNA of the CDR3: TGCGCCAGCTCTCTCCCGGGACAGGGGAATTTAGATCAAATGTATGAGCAGTTCTTC. The chain joins TRBV4-1 to TRBJ2-1, with 10 bases lining up with TRBD1. Trimming cost V 8 bases and J 8 bases; bases outside gene matches: 24. This CDR3 is built from 19 residues. Germline V lookup: CDR1 MGHRA, CDR2 YSYEKL.

In its sample, this clone was seen once. In nucleotides, the CDR3 is TGTGCCAGCAGTCCGGTGGCAGAGGTCGCAGATACGCAGTATTTT. Residues: CASSPVAEVADTQYF. V usage is TRBV28 and J usage is TRBJ2-3; unclear D gene. The CDR3 extends over 15 amino acids. Germline V gene data show CDR1 as MDHEN and CDR2 as SYDVKM. Trimming shortened V by 5 bases and J by 4 bases, and 16 bases separated the two germline ends.

The V and J genes are TRBV4-2 and TRBJ1-4; 12 bases line up with TRBD1. Looked up from germline, CDR1 is LGHNA and CDR2 is YNFKEQ. The CDR3 totals 17 residues. Trimming took 2 bases from V and 7 from J; bases not matched to a gene: 8. The CDR3 is CASSQKGTGGKGEKLFF. In DNA, the CDR3 is TGTGCCAGCAGCCAAAAAGGGACAGGGGGCAAGGGTGAAAAACTGTTTTTT.

V usage is TRBV19 and J usage is TRBJ2-1; D call uncertain. The ends were cut back, 4 bases at V and 7 bases at J, with 11 bases in the middle. The CDR3 totals 13 residues. CDR1 is LNHDA, CDR2 SQIVND, per germline (reference sequence). This chain's CDR3 is CASSKYLLNEQFF. The CDR3 DNA is TGTGCCAGTAGTAAGTACCTACTTAATGAGCAGTTCTTC.

The chain employs TRBV9 and TRBJ1-1; 10 bases align to TRBD1. Trimming took 4 bases from V and 11 from J; bases not matched to a gene: 14. The CDR3 totals 15 residues. The germline V gene has CDR1 SGDLS and CDR2 YYNGEE. The CDR3 loop reads CASSPGLTGGVGAFF. The CDR3 DNA is TGTGCCAGCAGCCCTGGATTGACAGGGGGCGTTGGGGCTTTCTTT.

The J gene is TRBJ1-1, the V gene TRBV7-9; 8 bases line up with TRBD1. Unmatched junction bases numbered 3, after V lost 5 bases and J lost 1 base. The CDR3 has 14 residues. CDR1 and CDR2 (germline): SEHNR, FQNEAQ (reference sequence). The CDR3 DNA follows: TGTGCCAGCAGCGGGGGACAGGCGAACACTGAAGCTTTCTTT. Encoded protein: CASSGGQANTEAFF.

V gene TRBV2 combines with J gene TRBJ2-5; 8 positions agree with TRBD2. Germline V lookup: CDR1 SNHLY, CDR2 FYNNEI. Trimming removed 5 bases from V and 5 bases from J; junction bases left unmatched: 7. The CDR3 loop spans 14 amino acids. This CDR3 reads CASSSPGLEETQYF. The CDR3 DNA is TGTGCCAGCAGTTCTCCGGGACTAGAGGAGACCCAGTACTTC.

V and J are TRBV10-3 and TRBJ2-7, with 9 bases matching TRBD1. After removal of 4 bases from V and 5 bases from J, the junction contained 9 bases not matched to a gene. The CDR3 sequence is 15 residues long. Per the germline V gene, CDR1 is ENHRY and CDR2 is SYGVKD. CDR3 region: CAISGDRDKVDEQYF. The CDR3 DNA follows: TGTGCCATCAGTGGGGACAGGGATAAAGTCGACGAGCAGTACTTC.

The rearrangement links TRBV19 to TRBJ1-1, with a weak D call TRBD1 (6 bases). Germline V gives CDR1 LNHDA, CDR2 SQIVND (reference sequence). This CDR3 has 15 residues. Trimming removed 4 bases at V and 0 bases at J, with 12 bases between. CDR3 sequence reads: CASSTSTGLNTEAFF. The CDR3 DNA reads as TGTGCCAGTAGTACTTCTACAGGGCTGAACACTGAAGCTTTCTTT.

This chain connects TRBV12-5 to TRBJ2-3, with unresolved D. The CDR3 consists of 13 residues. Trimming removed 0 bases from V and 4 bases from J, with 5 bases in between. Germline V gene sequence: CDR1 LGHNT, CDR2 FRNRAP. In DNA form, the CDR3 reads TGTGCTAGTGGTTTGGTCACAGCAGATACGCAGTATTTT. Its protein is CASGLVTADTQYF.

The chain joins TRBV4-2 to TRBJ2-1, with 13 bases fitting TRBD2. J lost 8 bases, V lost 9 bases, and 7 bases had no gene match. Germline values: CDR1 LGHNA, CDR2 YNFKEQ. The CDR3 sequence is 14 residues long. Here the CDR3 reads CASGLAGAVYEQFF. CDR3 DNA sequence: TGTGCCAGTGGACTAGCGGGAGCCGTCTATGAGCAGTTCTTC.

V and J are TRBV7-9 and TRBJ2-3; the match to TRBD1 covers 9 bases. Per germline, CDR1 SEHNR and CDR2 FQNEAQ (reference sequence). The CDR3 loop spans 16 amino acids. V lost 2 bases to trimming and J lost 1 base; unmatched junction nucleotides: 4. The CDR3 DNA reads as TGTGCCAGCAGCTTACAAACAGGGGGCGGCACAGATACGCAGTATTTT. The encoded protein is CASSLQTGGGTDTQYF.

This chain links TRBV30 with TRBJ1-2; no clear D. Germline CDR1 is GTSNPN and CDR2 is SVGIG (reference sequence). V was shortened by 5 bases and J by 5 bases, with 18 bases between the two germline ends. The CDR3 is made up of 14 amino acids. Here the CDR3 DNA reads TGTGCCTGGGGCTCTAGTCCGGATAGATATGGCTACACCTTC. This translates into CAWGSSPDRYGYTF. Variable domain in full (rest from reference TRBV30 and TRBJ1-2): SQTIHQWPATLVQPVGSPLSLECTVEGTSNPNLYWYRQAAGRGLQLLFYSVGIGQISSEVPQNLSASRPQDRQFILSSKKLLLSDSGFYLCAWGSSPDRYGYTFGSGTRLTVV.

A single count supports this clone. The chain couples TRBV29-1 to TRBJ2-7; D is possibly TRBD1 (6 bases). The CDR3 length is 13 residues. Germline CDR1 reads SQVTM; CDR2 reads ANQGSEA. V shed 7 bases and J shed 2 bases, with 15 bases lying between them. CDR3 DNA sequence: TGCAGCGCTCGGCCAGGGGAAACCTACGAGCAGTACTTC. It codes for CSARPGETYEQYF.

The genes are TRBV6-5 and TRBJ1-5; the D gene is possibly TRBD1 (6 bases). The CDR3 contains 13 residues. Trimming cost V 4 bases and J 4 bases, with 8 bases left between them. Germline V lookup: CDR1 MNHEY, CDR2 SVGAGI. CDR3 nucleotides: TGTGCCAGCAGTTCGGACAGAAATCAGCCCCAGCATTTT. Translated: CASSSDRNQPQHF.

CDR3 amino acids: CASSWASTEAFF. The CDR3 DNA reads as TGTGCCAGCAGTTGGGCCTCCACTGAAGCTTTCTTT. V gene TRBV2 combines with J gene TRBJ1-1; no clear D gene. The germline V gene encodes CDR1 SNHLY and CDR2 FYNNEI. The CDR3 contains 12 residues. V gave up 5 bases and J gave up 4 bases, with 8 bases separating them. The entire variable domain, with the rest obtained from reference TRBV2 and TRBJ1-1, is as follows: EPEVTQTPSHQVTQMGQEVILRCVPISNHLYFYWYRQILGQKVEFLVSFYNNEISEKSEIFDDQFSVERPDGSNFTLKIRSTKLEDSAMYFCASSWASTEAFFGQGTRLTVV.

This chain connects TRBV27 to TRBJ1-2; 10 bases line up with TRBD1. CDR1 and CDR2 (germline): MNHEY, SMNVEV (reference sequence). V trimming: 5 bases; J trimming: 6 bases; junction bases outside the gene matches: 6. CDR3 length: 14 amino acids. This chain's CDR3 is CASSPRQGANGYTF. The CDR3 nucleotides read TGTGCCAGCAGTCCCCGACAGGGGGCTAATGGCTACACCTTC.

The chain combines TRBV5-1 with TRBJ1-2; a weak D match, TRBD1 (5 bases). Germline CDR1 is SGHRS and CDR2 is YFSETQ. Trimming took 1 base from V and 6 from J, leaving 19 bases between them. CDR3 length equals 16 residues. The chain's CDR3 is CASSLTGGQDLHGYTF. The CDR3 DNA reads TGCGCCAGCAGCTTGACCGGGGGTCAAGATTTGCATGGCTACACCTTC.

This clone was recorded once. This CDR3 is CASSCRVGCTDTQYF. DNA for the CDR3: TGTGCCAGCAGCTGCCGCGTGGGCTGCACAGATACGCAGTATTTT. The rearrangement joins TRBV13 to TRBJ2-3; D ambiguous. CDR1 is PRHDT, CDR2 FYEKMQ, per germline (reference sequence). The V and J ends lost 4 bases and 1 base respectively, with 12 bases between them. The CDR3 is 15 amino acids.

The chain recombines TRBV5-1 with TRBJ2-7; 13 nucleotides align to TRBD2. V lost 4 bases to trimming and J lost 1 base; unmatched junction nucleotides: 5. Germline V gives CDR1 SGHRS, CDR2 YFSETQ. CDR3 length: 16 residues. The chain's CDR3 is CASSLWTSGGSYEQYF. CDR3 nucleotide sequence: TGCGCCAGCAGCCTCTGGACTAGCGGGGGATCCTACGAGCAGTACTTC.

The chain employs TRBV4-1 and TRBJ2-5; D gene uncertain. Trimming removed 1 base at V and 0 bases at J, with 6 bases between. CDR1 and CDR2 (germline): MGHRA, YSYEKL. This CDR3 spans 14 amino acids. CDR3 region: CASSQAGYQETQYF. The CDR3 region has the DNA TGCGCCAGCAGCCAAGCCGGGTACCAAGAGACCCAGTACTTC.

The gene calls are TRBV7-8 and TRBJ2-1; 15 nucleotides agree with TRBD2. CDR1 SGHVS and CDR2 FQNEAQ come from the germline V gene. CDR3 length: 19 amino acids. After removal of 6 bases from V and 2 bases from J, the junction contained 11 bases not matched to a gene. CDR3 residues: CASRGPGLAGGRAYNEQFF. DNA of the CDR3: TGTGCCAGCAGGGGGCCGGGACTAGCGGGAGGCCGAGCCTACAATGAGCAGTTCTTC. The entire variable domain, with the rest obtained from reference TRBV7-8 and TRBJ2-1, is as follows: GAGVSQSPRYKVAKRGQDVALRCDPISGHVSLFWYQQALGQGPEFLTYFQNEAQLDKSGLPSDRFFAERPEGSVSTLKIQRTQQEDSAVYLCASRGPGLAGGRAYNEQFFGPGTRLTVL.

J is TRBJ2-2 and V is TRBV27; 11 nucleotides agree with TRBD1. This CDR3 has 15 residues. CDR1 is MNHEY, CDR2 SMNVEV, per germline (reference sequence). With 7 bases clipped from V and 5 bases from J, the junction kept 6 bases outside the gene matches. The CDR3 protein is CASNSGQGETGELFF. CDR3 in DNA: TGTGCCAGCAACTCGGGACAGGGGGAAACCGGGGAGCTGTTTTTT.

CDR3 protein: CASSLGTGSTGELFF. The CDR3 nucleotides read TGTGCCAGCAGCTTGGGGACAGGGTCCACCGGGGAGCTGTTTTTT. The chain carries TRBV5-8 and TRBJ2-2; 8 bases line up with TRBD1. The CDR3 spans 15 residues. V trimming: 0 bases; J trimming: 4 bases; junction bases outside the gene matches: 2. Per the germline V gene, CDR1 is SGHTS and CDR2 is YDEGEE.

The chain carries TRBV5-4 and TRBJ2-3; TRBD2 matches at 8 bases. Germline V gives CDR1 SGHNT, CDR2 YYREEE (reference sequence). The CDR3 consists of 16 residues. The J segment lost 2 bases and the V segment lost 1 base, leaving 6 bases of the junction unmatched. The CDR3 here is CASSLKRERATDTQYF. The CDR3 nucleotides read TGTGCCAGCAGCTTGAAGCGGGAGAGGGCCACAGATACGCAGTATTTT.

The chain carries TRBV28 and TRBJ2-1, with 10 bases matching TRBD2. This CDR3 region has 16 residues. Germline assignment: CDR1 MDHEN and CDR2 SYDVKM. V trimming: 5 bases; J trimming: 0 bases; junction bases outside the gene matches: 4. CDR3 DNA sequence: TGTGCCAGCAGTATTAGACTAGCGGGCTCCTACAATGAGCAGTTCTTC. Amino acids: CASSIRLAGSYNEQFF.

The V and J genes are TRBV5-1 and TRBJ2-7; 8 bases are a match to TRBD2. Germline V gene data show CDR1 as SGHRS and CDR2 as YFSETQ. V lost 6 bases to trimming and J lost 7 bases; unmatched junction nucleotides: 3. CDR3 length: 11 residues. The chain's CDR3 is CASNRGGEQYF. The CDR3 region has the DNA TGCGCCAGCAACCGGGGGGGAGAGCAGTACTTC.

This clone was seen once. DNA of the CDR3: TGTGCCAGCGGGCCCAGGGTACGCAATCAGCCCCAGCATTTT. This sequence encodes CASGPRVRNQPQHF. The genes are TRBV28 and TRBJ1-5; TRBD1 might be the D (5 bases). From germline, CDR1 is MDHEN and CDR2 SYDVKM. The CDR3 length is 14 residues. The V end lost 8 bases, the J end lost 2 bases, and 13 bases lay between the germline ends. The variable domain in full, with the rest retrieved from reference TRBV28 and TRBJ1-5, is DVKVTQSSRYLVKRTGEKVFLECVQDMDHENMFWYRQDPGLGLRLIYFSYDVKMKEKGDIPEGYSVSREKKERFSLILESASTNQTSMYLCASGPRVRNQPQHFGDGTRLSIL.

V usage is TRBV30 and J usage is TRBJ2-1; 8 bases fit TRBD1. The CDR3 sequence is 13 residues long. Germline V gives CDR1 GTSNPN, CDR2 SVGIG (reference sequence). J lost 7 bases, V lost 5 bases, and 7 bases had no gene match. CDR3 DNA: TGTGCCTGGGATTGGACAGGGAGAAATGAGCAGTTCTTC. Translated: CAWDWTGRNEQFF.

The chain links TRBV7-9 to TRBJ2-7; 8 positions match TRBD1. The CDR3 is made up of 16 amino acids. Germline-derived CDR1 and CDR2 are SEHNR and FQNEAQ (reference sequence). Trimming at V came to 5 bases and at J to 2 bases, leaving 11 bases not matched to a gene. CDR3: CASSIVGQGKTYEQYF. In nucleotides, the CDR3 is TGTGCCAGCAGCATCGTTGGACAGGGTAAGACCTACGAGCAGTACTTC.

This clone was counted a single time. CDR3: CASSLQGDEQPQHF. Written as DNA, the CDR3 is TGTGCCAGCAGTTTACAGGGCGACGAACAGCCCCAGCATTTT. The chain joins TRBV27 to TRBJ1-5, with D tentatively TRBD1 (5 bases). Looked up from germline, CDR1 is MNHEY and CDR2 is SMNVEV (reference sequence). CDR3 size: 14 residues. The V end was cut by 2 bases, the J end by 7 bases, with 12 bases between.

The J gene is TRBJ2-3, the V gene TRBV27; 7 positions match TRBD2. CDR1 is MNHEY, CDR2 SMNVEV, per germline (reference sequence). The CDR3 covers 14 residues. V lost 4 bases, J lost 6 bases, and 7 bases stayed unmatched. The CDR3 protein is CASSWGGRVDTQYF. CDR3 nucleotide sequence: TGTGCCAGCAGTTGGGGGGGGAGAGTGGATACGCAGTATTTT.